These 11 T cell receptor beta chains originate from one sample sequenced in a study of beta chain features in type 1 diabetes. Study results and caveats: Shorter TCRB CDR3s, moderately but significantly so, were found in Type 1 diabetes patients in all four CD4+ subsets.

Expressed TCRB transcripts got sequenced, as all isolated RNA was reverse transcribed. Repertoires were generated with immunoSEQ multiplex PCR, while TCRdb's copy carries only in-frame clones and drops some. The sample contains under 300,000 clones, about 14% of which appear only once. Antigens of these TCRs are unknown. Sequencing was performed on naive CD4+ T cells from blood. These receptors came from a man aged 30 to 39 with type 1 diabetes.

The chain is built from TRBV7-6 and TRBJ2-5, with TRBD2 as a possible D gene (5 bases). V dropped 2 bases and J dropped 2 bases, with 9 bases sitting between them. Germline V gene sequence: CDR1 SGHVS, CDR2 FNYEAQ. This CDR3 contains 14 residues. CDR3 DNA sequence: TGTGCCAGCAGCTTACGACGGGAACAAGAGACCCAGTACTTC. Translation gives CASSLRREQETQYF.

This rearrangement joins TRBV18 to TRBJ2-1; no reliable D call. Germline-derived CDR1 and CDR2 are KGHSH and LQKENI. The V and J ends lost 3 bases and 0 bases respectively, with 12 bases between them. The CDR3 sequence is 16 residues long. The CDR3 nucleotides are TGTGCCAGCTCACCTCTGGGCCCGAGCTCCTACAATGAGCAGTTCTTC. Translation gives CASSPLGPSSYNEQFF.

The V gene is TRBV2, the J gene TRBJ2-1; D is undetermined. Germline V gene sequence: CDR1 SNHLY, CDR2 FYNNEI. The CDR3 is made up of 11 amino acids. The V gene lost 7 bases and the J gene lost 9 bases, with 10 bases spanning the gap. DNA for the CDR3: TGTGCCAGCATCCTATTTGGTGAGCAGTTCTTC. Amino acid sequence: CASILFGEQFF.

The V call is TRBV19, the J call TRBJ1-1; D is ambiguous. V gave up 3 bases and J gave up 1 base, with 6 bases separating them. This CDR3 has 13 amino acids. CDR1 and CDR2 from the germline V gene are LNHDA and SQIVND (reference sequence). CDR3 nucleotide sequence: TGTGCCAGTAGTATGCTCAGGAACACTGAAGCTTTCTTT. Encoded protein: CASSMLRNTEAFF.

The chain is built from TRBV18 and TRBJ2-3; 9 positions match TRBD2. The V and J ends lost 6 bases and 3 bases, in that order; junction bases with no gene match: 13. CDR1 is KGHSH and CDR2 is LQKENI in the germline V gene. The CDR3 extends over 17 amino acids. The CDR3 region has the DNA TGTGCCAGCTCCCCCAATGCGACTAGCGGTTATACAGATACGCAGTATTTT. Translated: CASSPNATSGYTDTQYF.

This clone turned up a few times. The rearrangement uses TRBV14 and TRBJ2-2, with TRBD1 matching 7 bases. V was pared by 5 bases and J by 1 base, with 4 bases of the junction left unmatched. CDR1 and CDR2 from the germline V gene are SGHDN and FVKESK. The CDR3 covers 15 residues. CDR3 nucleotides: TGTGCCAGCAGCTTTGGGACAGTGAACACCGGGGAGCTGTTTTTT. Amino acids: CASSFGTVNTGELFF.

This clone was detected a few times. The gene calls are TRBV30 and TRBJ1-1; 7 bases align to TRBD1. Trimming removed 1 base from V and 1 base from J; junction bases left unmatched: 6. The CDR3 totals 15 residues. The germline V gene has CDR1 GTSNPN and CDR2 SVGIG (reference sequence). The CDR3 reads CAWSALDRQNTEAFF. In nucleotides, the CDR3 is TGTGCCTGGAGTGCCCTGGACAGGCAGAACACTGAAGCTTTCTTT.

This clone appeared a few times. J is TRBJ2-7 and V is TRBV7-9; D unclear. The V and J ends lost 7 bases and 0 bases respectively, with 7 bases between them. This CDR3 is built from 12 residues. Per the germline V gene, CDR1 is SEHNR and CDR2 is FQNEAQ (reference sequence). CDR3 protein: CASTPVSYEQYF. The CDR3 DNA follows: TGTGCCAGCACCCCAGTCTCCTACGAGCAGTACTTC.

The V call is TRBV10-1, the J call TRBJ2-2, with TRBD1 identical over 8 bases. The length of the CDR3 is 14 residues. Trimming at V came to 6 bases and at J to 12 bases, leaving 12 bases not matched to a gene. Germline CDR1 is WNHNN and CDR2 is SYGVQD (reference sequence). The CDR3 sequence: CASSGSGGQGKLFF. The CDR3 DNA sequence: TGCGCCAGCAGCGGTTCAGGGGGCCAGGGGAAGCTGTTTTTT.

This clone was counted a few times. The chain is built from TRBV11-2 and TRBJ2-2; 13 bases fit TRBD2. The CDR3 sequence is 18 residues long. Losses at the gene ends were 3 bases for V and 5 bases for J; bases not matched to a gene: 9. Per the germline V gene, CDR1 is SGHAT and CDR2 is FQNNGV. The chain's CDR3 is CASSFPTSGGASTGELFF. The CDR3 nucleotides are TGTGCCAGCAGCTTCCCCACTAGCGGGGGGGCAAGTACCGGGGAGCTGTTTTTT. The full variable domain, rest sourced from reference TRBV11-2 and TRBJ2-2, is EAGVAQSPRYKIIEKRQSVAFWCNPISGHATLYWYQQILGQGPKLLIQFQNNGVVDDSQLPKDRFSAERLKGVDSTLKIQPAKLEDSAVYLCASSFPTSGGASTGELFFGEGSRLTVL.

This clone was counted between two and nine times. V usage is TRBV18 and J usage is TRBJ2-1; the match to TRBD1 covers 8 bases. The germline CDR1 and CDR2 sequences are KGHSH and LQKENI. The J segment lost 7 bases and the V segment lost 5 bases, leaving 1 base of the junction unmatched. This CDR3 is built from 12 residues. The CDR3 here is CASSGTGNEQFF. The CDR3 DNA sequence: TGTGCCAGCTCAGGGACAGGAAATGAGCAGTTCTTC.